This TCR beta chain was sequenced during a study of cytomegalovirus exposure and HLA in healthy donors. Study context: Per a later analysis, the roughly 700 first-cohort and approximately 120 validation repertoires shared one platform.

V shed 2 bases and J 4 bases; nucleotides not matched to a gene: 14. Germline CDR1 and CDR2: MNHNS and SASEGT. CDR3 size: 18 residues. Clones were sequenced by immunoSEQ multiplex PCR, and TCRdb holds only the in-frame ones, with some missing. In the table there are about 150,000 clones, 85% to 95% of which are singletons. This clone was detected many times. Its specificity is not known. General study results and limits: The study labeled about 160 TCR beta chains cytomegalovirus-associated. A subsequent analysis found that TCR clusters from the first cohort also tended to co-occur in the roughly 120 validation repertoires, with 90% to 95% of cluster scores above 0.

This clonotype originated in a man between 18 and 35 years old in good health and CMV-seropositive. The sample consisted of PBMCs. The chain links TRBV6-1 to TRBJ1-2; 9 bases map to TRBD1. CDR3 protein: CASSEILGQGRLGYGYTF. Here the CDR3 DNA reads TGTGCCAGCAGTGAAATTTTAGGACAGGGGCGTCTTGGCTATGGCTACACCTTC.